A selection of T cell receptor beta chains follows, all from one sample in a study of CD8 T cells in ankylosing spondylitis. TCRdb used MiXCR to reprocess the 5' RACE reads, holding one entry per CDR3 protein. The sample yields about 160,000 distinct CDR3 sequences, around 16% seen once. Sequencing was done on a sample of blood, either unsorted or a sorted T cell fraction (not recorded which). These receptors were taken from a male donor with ankylosing spondylitis or in good health (not recorded which). Both conserved end residues are part of each CDR3. The order of the fields is V gene, D gene, J gene, clone size, CDR3 protein, CDR3 DNA. D genes are given only for firm matches. Not all rows give a size; the values are once, few, many and, for expanded clones, a class.

v_gene: TRBV12-3/TRBV12-4; d_gene: TRBD2; j_gene: TRBJ2-1; abundance: many; CDR3aa: CASSPGLAINEQFF; CDR3nt: TGTGCCAGCAGCCCGGGACTAGCGATCAATGAGCAGTTCTTC
v_gene: TRBV12-3/TRBV12-4; d_gene: NA; j_gene: TRBJ2-7; abundance: NA; CDR3aa: CASSLQRTVLSYEQYF; CDR3nt: TGTGCCAGCAGTCTGCAACGGACAGTACTCTCCTACGAGCAGTACTTC
v_gene: TRBV6-5; d_gene: TRBD2; j_gene: TRBJ2-7; abundance: NA; CDR3aa: CASSSPSGSYEQYF; CDR3nt: TGTGCCAGCAGTTCACCTAGCGGGAGCTACGAGCAGTACTTC
v_gene: TRBV29-1; d_gene: TRBD1; j_gene: TRBJ2-4; abundance: many; CDR3aa: CSVSHRGQGDIQYF; CDR3nt: TGCAGCGTCTCACACAGGGGGCAGGGTGACATTCAGTACTTC
v_gene: TRBV29-1; d_gene: NA; j_gene: TRBJ2-3; abundance: many; CDR3aa: CSAAPGARTDTQYF; CDR3nt: TGCAGCGCCGCTCCGGGAGCTCGCACAGATACGCAGTATTTT
v_gene: TRBV5-6; d_gene: NA; j_gene: TRBJ1-2; abundance: many; CDR3aa: CASSLAGDRGGYTF; CDR3nt: TGTGCCAGCAGCTTGGCAGGGGATAGAGGTGGCTACACCTTC
v_gene: TRBV6-2/TRBV6-3; d_gene: NA; j_gene: TRBJ1-1; abundance: few; CDR3aa: CASSRLTPGVATEAFF; CDR3nt: TGTGCCAGCAGTCGTCTCACCCCAGGGGTCGCCACTGAAGCTTTCTTT
v_gene: TRBV2; d_gene: NA; j_gene: TRBJ2-3; abundance: few; CDR3aa: CASIQPRVGDTQYF; CDR3nt: TGTGCCAGCATCCAGCCGCGGGTCGGAGATACGCAGTATTTT
v_gene: TRBV27; d_gene: NA; j_gene: TRBJ1-1; abundance: NA; CDR3aa: CASSLLGGLMYTEAFF; CDR3nt: TGTGCCAGCAGTTTGTTAGGGGGGCTTATGTACACTGAAGCTTTCTTT
v_gene: TRBV10-3; d_gene: NA; j_gene: TRBJ2-2; abundance: NA; CDR3aa: CAISDTGELFF; CDR3nt: TGTGCCATCAGTGATACCGGGGAGCTGTTTTTT
v_gene: TRBV10-3; d_gene: NA; j_gene: TRBJ1-5; abundance: many; CDR3aa: CAISGDGQGSNQPQHF; CDR3nt: TGTGCCATCAGTGGGGACGGTCAAGGTAGCAATCAGCCCCAGCATTTT
v_gene: TRBV11-2; d_gene: NA; j_gene: TRBJ1-1; abundance: many; CDR3aa: CASSSTGRHTEAFF; CDR3nt: TGTGCCAGCAGCTCAACAGGGCGTCACACTGAAGCTTTCTTT
v_gene: TRBV29-1; d_gene: NA; j_gene: TRBJ1-1; abundance: many; CDR3aa: CSVPMDTEAFF; CDR3nt: TGCAGCGTCCCGATGGACACTGAAGCTTTCTTT
v_gene: TRBV28; d_gene: TRBD2; j_gene: TRBJ2-3; abundance: NA; CDR3aa: CASSPGGSRPDTQYF; CDR3nt: TGTGCCAGCAGTCCGGGCGGGAGTCGTCCAGATACGCAGTATTTT
v_gene: TRBV5-1; d_gene: NA; j_gene: TRBJ1-2; abundance: many; CDR3aa: CASSFQGSANYGYTF; CDR3nt: TGCGCCAGCAGCTTTCAGGGGTCAGCTAACTATGGCTACACCTTC
v_gene: TRBV18; d_gene: NA; j_gene: TRBJ1-3; abundance: few; CDR3aa: CASSPQWQASRSGNTIYF; CDR3nt: TGTGCCAGCTCACCTCAATGGCAGGCCTCCCGGTCTGGAAACACCATATATTTT
v_gene: TRBV24-1; d_gene: NA; j_gene: TRBJ2-2; abundance: many; CDR3aa: CATAPGRNAGELFF; CDR3nt: TGTGCCACCGCCCCCGGCCGGAATGCCGGGGAGCTGTTTTTT
v_gene: TRBV21-1; d_gene: NA; j_gene: TRBJ2-3; abundance: many; CDR3aa: CASSKEKLSGSTDTQYF; CDR3nt: TGTGCCAGCAGCAAAGAGAAACTTAGCGGGAGTACAGATACGCAGTATTTT
v_gene: TRBV28; d_gene: NA; j_gene: TRBJ1-1; abundance: few; CDR3aa: CASRTQGLNTEAFF; CDR3nt: TGTGCCAGCAGAACCCAGGGACTGAACACTGAAGCTTTCTTT
v_gene: TRBV5-1; d_gene: TRBD2; j_gene: TRBJ2-1; abundance: NA; CDR3aa: CASSLGLAGTQILANEQFF; CDR3nt: TGCGCCAGCAGCTTGGGACTAGCGGGGACGCAGATCTTGGCGAATGAGCAGTTCTTC
v_gene: TRBV5-1; d_gene: NA; j_gene: TRBJ1-1; abundance: many; CDR3aa: CASSGGLSSTRDTEAFF; CDR3nt: TGCGCCAGCAGCGGGGGACTTTCTAGTACTAGGGACACTGAAGCTTTCTTT
v_gene: TRBV7-2; d_gene: TRBD2; j_gene: TRBJ2-1; abundance: many; CDR3aa: CATPTWTSGNNEQFF; CDR3nt: TGTGCCACTCCTACCTGGACTAGCGGAAACAATGAGCAGTTCTTC
v_gene: TRBV20-1; d_gene: TRBD2; j_gene: TRBJ2-1; abundance: many; CDR3aa: CSASWPSGSYNEQFF; CDR3nt: TGCAGTGCTAGTTGGCCTAGCGGGAGTTACAATGAGCAGTTCTTC
v_gene: TRBV20-1; d_gene: NA; j_gene: TRBJ2-3; abundance: NA; CDR3aa: CSARKGVNTQYF; CDR3nt: TGCAGTGCTAGAAAGGGCGTAAATACGCAGTATTTT
v_gene: TRBV7-2; d_gene: NA; j_gene: TRBJ2-7; abundance: NA; CDR3aa: CASSRDKREQYF; CDR3nt: TGTGCCAGCAGCCGGGACAAACGTGAGCAGTACTTC
v_gene: TRBV20-1; d_gene: TRBD1; j_gene: TRBJ2-3; abundance: many; CDR3aa: CSAPTGGRRTDTQYF; CDR3nt: TGCAGTGCGCCGACAGGGGGCCGCCGCACAGATACGCAGTATTTT
v_gene: TRBV10-3; d_gene: NA; j_gene: TRBJ1-1; abundance: many; CDR3aa: CAIRMSDTEAFF; CDR3nt: TGTGCCATCAGGATGAGTGACACTGAAGCTTTCTTT
v_gene: TRBV3-1; d_gene: TRBD2; j_gene: TRBJ2-1; abundance: few; CDR3aa: CASSQVGLAGFNEQFF; CDR3nt: TGTGCCAGCAGCCAAGTCGGGCTAGCGGGTTTCAATGAGCAGTTCTTC
v_gene: TRBV7-9; d_gene: NA; j_gene: TRBJ2-1; abundance: NA; CDR3aa: CASSSRKTGYSYNEQFF; CDR3nt: TGTGCCAGCAGCTCGCGCAAAACAGGGTACTCCTACAATGAGCAGTTCTTC
v_gene: TRBV20-1; d_gene: NA; j_gene: TRBJ1-1; abundance: NA; CDR3aa: CSAREGMDTEAFF; CDR3nt: TGCAGTGCTAGGGAGGGGATGGACACTGAAGCTTTCTTT
v_gene: TRBV28; d_gene: TRBD1; j_gene: TRBJ2-7; abundance: many; CDR3aa: CASSLPGQGRGYEQYF; CDR3nt: TGTGCCAGCAGTTTACCGGGACAGGGTAGAGGCTACGAGCAGTACTTC
v_gene: TRBV27; d_gene: TRBD2; j_gene: TRBJ2-3; abundance: few; CDR3aa: CASSLLGGRVSTDTQYF; CDR3nt: TGTGCCAGCAGTTTATTGGGCGGGAGGGTTTCCACAGATACGCAGTATTTT
v_gene: TRBV27; d_gene: TRBD2; j_gene: TRBJ2-7; abundance: NA; CDR3aa: CASSWTSGLSEQYF; CDR3nt: TGTGCCAGCAGTTGGACTAGCGGGTTGTCCGAGCAGTACTTC
v_gene: TRBV7-6; d_gene: NA; j_gene: TRBJ1-5; abundance: few; CDR3aa: CASSWKGNQPQHF; CDR3nt: TGTGCCAGCAGCTGGAAGGGGAATCAGCCCCAGCATTTT
v_gene: TRBV6-1; d_gene: NA; j_gene: TRBJ2-4; abundance: NA; CDR3aa: CASSAQGSGNIQYF; CDR3nt: TGTGCCAGTAGTGCCCAGGGGTCGGGGAACATTCAGTACTTC
v_gene: TRBV20-1; d_gene: TRBD1; j_gene: TRBJ1-4; abundance: few; CDR3aa: CSARDRERLGEKLFF; CDR3nt: TGCAGTGCCAGGGACAGGGAAAGACTGGGTGAAAAACTGTTTTTT
v_gene: TRBV12-3/TRBV12-4; d_gene: TRBD2; j_gene: TRBJ2-7; abundance: many; CDR3aa: CASSQGRAGGGHEQYF; CDR3nt: TGTGCCAGCAGTCAAGGGAGGGCGGGAGGAGGCCACGAGCAGTACTTC
v_gene: TRBV5-1; d_gene: NA; j_gene: TRBJ2-7; abundance: many; CDR3aa: CASNPSGWGSYEQYF; CDR3nt: TGCGCCAGCAACCCCAGCGGGTGGGGTTCCTACGAGCAGTACTTC
v_gene: TRBV7-8; d_gene: NA; j_gene: TRBJ1-1; abundance: NA; CDR3aa: CASSNGAPNAEAFF; CDR3nt: TGTGCCAGCAGTAACGGGGCACCGAACGCTGAAGCTTTCTTT
v_gene: TRBV5-6; d_gene: NA; j_gene: TRBJ2-4; abundance: few; CDR3aa: CASSWTVYKNIQYF; CDR3nt: TGTGCCAGCAGCTGGACAGTATACAAAAACATTCAGTACTTC
v_gene: TRBV6-5; d_gene: NA; j_gene: TRBJ1-6; abundance: NA; CDR3aa: CASTSGFRSYNSPLHF; CDR3nt: TGTGCCAGCACTTCAGGATTTCGCTCCTATAATTCACCCCTCCACTTT
v_gene: TRBV19; d_gene: NA; j_gene: TRBJ1-6; abundance: NA; CDR3aa: CAGGTTDNSPLHF; CDR3nt: TGTGCCGGAGGGACGACAGATAATTCACCCCTCCACTTT
v_gene: TRBV7-9; d_gene: NA; j_gene: TRBJ1-2; abundance: NA; CDR3aa: CASSSPFAEDGYTF; CDR3nt: TGTGCCAGCAGCTCCCCCTTTGCAGAGGATGGCTACACCTTC
v_gene: TRBV4-2; d_gene: NA; j_gene: TRBJ2-7; abundance: many; CDR3aa: CASSQSSYEQYF; CDR3nt: TGTGCCAGCAGCCAGTCTTCCTACGAGCAGTACTTC
v_gene: TRBV20-1; d_gene: TRBD2; j_gene: TRBJ2-7; abundance: many; CDR3aa: CSATLADTYEQYF; CDR3nt: TGCAGTGCTACCCTAGCGGACACCTACGAGCAGTACTTC
v_gene: TRBV20-1; d_gene: NA; j_gene: TRBJ1-1; abundance: few; CDR3aa: CSARDRKGTPPTEAFF; CDR3nt: TGCAGTGCTAGAGATAGGAAAGGGACTCCACCCACTGAAGCTTTCTTT
v_gene: TRBV20-1; d_gene: NA; j_gene: TRBJ2-3; abundance: NA; CDR3aa: CSARDIRPSRGTDTQYF; CDR3nt: TGCAGTGCTAGAGATATTAGGCCAAGCCGGGGCACAGATACGCAGTATTTT
v_gene: TRBV29-1; d_gene: NA; j_gene: TRBJ2-7; abundance: many; CDR3aa: CSVDIGLEQYF; CDR3nt: TGCAGCGTTGATATAGGGCTCGAGCAGTACTTC
v_gene: TRBV27; d_gene: NA; j_gene: TRBJ1-5; abundance: NA; CDR3aa: CASSSAPGNQPQHF; CDR3nt: TGTGCCAGCAGTTCGGCCCCGGGTAATCAGCCCCAGCATTTT